Below, 5 T cell receptor beta chains from the same sample are listed, as sequenced in a study of T cell responses to AZD1222 COVID-19 vaccine. Sequencing was performed with immunoSEQ multiplex PCR; in TCRdb, only in-frame clones are kept and a portion is missing. In the table there are 100,000 to 130,000 clones, about 90% of which are singletons. Sample: peripheral blood, taken on day 0 of AZD1222 vaccination. These receptors were taken from an adult in good health.

The V call is TRBV12-3 or TRBV12-4, the J call TRBJ2-2; D may be TRBD1 or TRBD2 (5 bases each). Trimming left V 4 bases short and J 6 bases short, with 9 bases between. The CDR3 covers 13 residues. The DNA for the CDR3 is TGTGCCAGCAGTTCCCAGGGACCCGGGGAGCTGTTTTTT. It specifies CASSSQGPGELFF.

This CDR3 is CASSREGQGGANVLTF. The DNA of the CDR3 is TGCGCCAGCAGCAGAGAAGGACAGGGTGGGGCCAACGTCCTGACTTTC. The chain is built from TRBV4-3 and TRBJ2-6, with 8 bases lining up with TRBD1. V dropped 5 bases and J dropped 3; count of bases not matched to a gene: 6. Germline V lookup: CDR1 LGHNA, CDR2 YSLEER. The CDR3 is 16 amino acids.

V gene TRBV11-2 combines with J gene TRBJ2-1; D uncertain. Germline-derived CDR1 and CDR2 are SGHAT and FQNNGV. Trimming stripped 3 bases from V and 5 bases from J, with 2 bases between. This CDR3 is 11 amino acids long. The CDR3 reads CASSFHNEQFF. The CDR3 DNA reads TGTGCCAGCAGCTTCCACAATGAGCAGTTCTTC. Together with reference TRBV11-2 and TRBJ2-1, the CDR3 gives the full variable domain: EAGVAQSPRYKIIEKRQSVAFWCNPISGHATLYWYQQILGQGPKLLIQFQNNGVVDDSQLPKDRFSAERLKGVDSTLKIQPAKLEDSAVYLCASSFHNEQFFGPGTRLTVL.

The chain is built from TRBV3-1 (or the pseudogene TRBV3-2) and TRBJ1-2; maybe TRBD1 (5 bases). V was trimmed by 1 base and J by 2 bases, leaving 8 bases between them. The CDR3 is 14 amino acids. Germline V gene data show CDR1 as LGHDT and CDR2 as YNNKEL (reference sequence). The CDR3 nucleotides are TGTGCCAGCAGCCAAGTACGGGGGAACTATGGCTACACCTTC. It encodes CASSQVRGNYGYTF.

The gene calls are TRBV13 and TRBJ1-2, with D possibly TRBD1 on 6 matching bases. The CDR3 length is 12 residues. CDR1 and CDR2 from the germline V gene are PRHDT and FYEKMQ (reference sequence). V dropped 5 bases and J dropped 8 bases, with 12 bases sitting between them. The DNA for the CDR3 is TGTGCCAGCAGCGCCAACAGGGTCGGCTACACCTTC. Protein product: CASSANRVGYTF.